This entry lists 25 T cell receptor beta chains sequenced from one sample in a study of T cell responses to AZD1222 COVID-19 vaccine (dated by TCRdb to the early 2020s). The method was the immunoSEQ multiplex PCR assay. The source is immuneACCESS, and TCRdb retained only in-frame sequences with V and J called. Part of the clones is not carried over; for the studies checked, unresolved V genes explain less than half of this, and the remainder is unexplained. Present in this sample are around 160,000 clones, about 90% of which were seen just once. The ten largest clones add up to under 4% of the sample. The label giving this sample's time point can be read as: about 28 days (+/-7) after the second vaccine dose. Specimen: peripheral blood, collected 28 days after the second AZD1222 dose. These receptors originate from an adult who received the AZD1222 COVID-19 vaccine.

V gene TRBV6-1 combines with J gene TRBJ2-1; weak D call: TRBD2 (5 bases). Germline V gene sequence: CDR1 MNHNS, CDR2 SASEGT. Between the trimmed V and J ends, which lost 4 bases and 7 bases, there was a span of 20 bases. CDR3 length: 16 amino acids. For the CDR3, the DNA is TGTGCCAGCAGTGGGGTTTATAGCGTGGTGGGGAATGAGCAGTTCTTC. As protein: CASSGVYSVVGNEQFF.

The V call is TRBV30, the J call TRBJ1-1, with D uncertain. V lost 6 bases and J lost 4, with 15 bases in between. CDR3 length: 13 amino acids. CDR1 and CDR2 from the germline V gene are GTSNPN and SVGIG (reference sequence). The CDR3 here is CACSWVSGTEAFF. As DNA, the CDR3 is TGTGCCTGCTCCTGGGTATCGGGCACTGAAGCTTTCTTT.

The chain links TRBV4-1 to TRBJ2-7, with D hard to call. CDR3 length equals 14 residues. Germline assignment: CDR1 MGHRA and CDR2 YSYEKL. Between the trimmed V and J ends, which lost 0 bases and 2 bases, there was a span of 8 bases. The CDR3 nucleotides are TGCGCCAGCAGCCAAGAGATCAGGCCCTACGAGCAGTACTTC. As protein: CASSQEIRPYEQYF.

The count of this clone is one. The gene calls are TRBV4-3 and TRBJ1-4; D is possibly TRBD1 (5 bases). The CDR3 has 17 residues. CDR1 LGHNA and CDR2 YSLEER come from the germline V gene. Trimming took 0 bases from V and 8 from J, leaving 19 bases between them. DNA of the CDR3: TGCGCCAGCAGCCAAGAAGGTGCAGGGCAGGGTTTCGAAAAACTGTTTTTT. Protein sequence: CASSQEGAGQGFEKLFF.

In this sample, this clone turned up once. The CDR3 reads CASSPVGFPEQYF. The CDR3 region has the DNA TGTGCCAGCAGTCCTGTTGGGTTCCCCGAGCAGTACTTC. The rearrangement joins TRBV2 to TRBJ2-7; D is undetermined. V lost 5 bases and J lost 6, with 14 bases in between. The CDR3 has 13 amino acids. Germline V lookup: CDR1 SNHLY, CDR2 FYNNEI.

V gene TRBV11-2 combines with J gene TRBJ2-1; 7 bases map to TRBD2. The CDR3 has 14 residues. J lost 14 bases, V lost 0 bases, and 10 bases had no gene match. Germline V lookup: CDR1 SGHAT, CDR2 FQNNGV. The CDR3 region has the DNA TGTGCCAGCAGCTTAGATCTGTATGGTCGGGGGGAGTTCTTC. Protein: CASSLDLYGRGEFF.

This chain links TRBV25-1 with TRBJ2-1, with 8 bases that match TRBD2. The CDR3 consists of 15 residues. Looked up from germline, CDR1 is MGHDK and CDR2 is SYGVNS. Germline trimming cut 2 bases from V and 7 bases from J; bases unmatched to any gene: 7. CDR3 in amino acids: CASSEAGLGGNEQFF. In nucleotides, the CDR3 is TGTGCCAGCAGTGAAGCGGGACTAGGGGGTAATGAGCAGTTCTTC. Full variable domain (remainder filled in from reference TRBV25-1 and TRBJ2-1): EADIYQTPRYLVIGTGKKITLECSQTMGHDKMYWYQQDPGMELHLIHYSYGVNSTEKGDLSSESTVSRIRTEHFPLTLESARPSHTSQYLCASSEAGLGGNEQFFGPGTRLTVL.

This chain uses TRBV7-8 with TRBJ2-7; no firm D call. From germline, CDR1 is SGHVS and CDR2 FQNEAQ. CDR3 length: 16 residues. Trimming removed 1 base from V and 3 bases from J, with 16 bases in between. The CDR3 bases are TGTGCCAGCAGCTTAGGGTGGGCTCATTTAAACTACGAGCAGTACTTC. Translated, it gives CASSLGWAHLNYEQYF.

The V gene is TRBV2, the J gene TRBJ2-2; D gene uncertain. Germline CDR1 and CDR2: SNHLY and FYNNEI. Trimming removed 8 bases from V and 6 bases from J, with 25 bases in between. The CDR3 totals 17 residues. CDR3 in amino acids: CASGVGRRPNNAGELFF. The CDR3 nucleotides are TGTGCCAGCGGAGTGGGTCGGCGGCCAAATAACGCCGGGGAGCTGTTTTTT.

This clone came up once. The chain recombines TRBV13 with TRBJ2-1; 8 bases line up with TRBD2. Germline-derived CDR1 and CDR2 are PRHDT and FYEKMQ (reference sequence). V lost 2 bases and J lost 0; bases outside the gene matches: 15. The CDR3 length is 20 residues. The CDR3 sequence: CASSLWSGGSRFSSYNEQFF. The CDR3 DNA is TGTGCCAGCAGCTTATGGTCGGGGGGGTCCCGCTTTAGCTCCTACAATGAGCAGTTCTTC. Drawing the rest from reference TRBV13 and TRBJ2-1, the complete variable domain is AAGVIQSPRHLIKEKRETATLKCYPIPRHDTVYWYQQGPGQDPQFLISFYEKMQSDKGSIPDRFSAQQFSDYHSELNMSSLELGDSALYFCASSLWSGGSRFSSYNEQFFGPGTRLTVL.

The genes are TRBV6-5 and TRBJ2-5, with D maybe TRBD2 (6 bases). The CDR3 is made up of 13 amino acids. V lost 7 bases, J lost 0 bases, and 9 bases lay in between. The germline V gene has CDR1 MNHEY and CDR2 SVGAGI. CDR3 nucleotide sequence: TGTGCCAGCATCGGCGGGGACCAAGAGACCCAGTACTTC. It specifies CASIGGDQETQYF.

The CDR3 DNA sequence: TGTGCCAGCAGCCTAACAGGGGGGAATTCACCCCTCCACTTT. Amino acids: CASSLTGGNSPLHF. V and J are TRBV5-6 and TRBJ1-6; 8 nucleotides match TRBD1. The CDR3 runs 14 residues. Germline assignment: CDR1 SGHDT and CDR2 YYEEEE. The junction had 4 bases not matched to a gene; V was cut back by 4 bases and J by 7 bases. Complete variable domain (other parts from reference TRBV5-6 and TRBJ1-6): DAGVTQSPTHLIKTRGQQVTLRCSPKSGHDTVSWYQQALGQGPQFIFQYYEEEERQRGNFPDRFSGHQFPNYSSELNVNALLLGDSALYLCASSLTGGNSPLHFGNGTRLTVT.

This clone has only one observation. The CDR3 sequence is CASSAGLGRDEQFF. For the CDR3, the DNA is TGTGCCAGCAGCGCAGGGCTCGGCCGCGATGAGCAGTTCTTC. V usage is TRBV7-9 and J usage is TRBJ2-1, with a weak D call TRBD1 (5 bases). V was trimmed by 5 bases and J by 8 bases, leaving 16 bases between them. Germline V gene lookup returns CDR1 SEHNR and CDR2 FQNEAQ (reference sequence). CDR3 size: 14 residues.

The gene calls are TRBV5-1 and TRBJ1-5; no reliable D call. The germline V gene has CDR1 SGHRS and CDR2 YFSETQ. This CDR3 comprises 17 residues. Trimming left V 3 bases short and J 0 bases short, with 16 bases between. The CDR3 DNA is TGCGCCAGCAGCTATAACCCTTGGACCGATAGCAATCAGCCCCAGCATTTT. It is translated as CASSYNPWTDSNQPQHF.

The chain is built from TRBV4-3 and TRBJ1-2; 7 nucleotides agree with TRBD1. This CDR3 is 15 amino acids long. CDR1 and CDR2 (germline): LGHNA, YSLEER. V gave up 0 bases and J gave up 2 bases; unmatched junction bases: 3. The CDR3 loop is CASSQERGPNYGYTF. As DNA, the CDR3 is TGCGCCAGCAGCCAAGAGAGGGGGCCGAACTATGGCTACACCTTC.

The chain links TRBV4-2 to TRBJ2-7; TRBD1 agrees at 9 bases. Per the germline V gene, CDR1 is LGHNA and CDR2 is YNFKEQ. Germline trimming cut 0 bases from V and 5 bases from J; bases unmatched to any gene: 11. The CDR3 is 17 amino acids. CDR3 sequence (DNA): TGTGCCAGCAGCCAAGACCCCTGGTGGGACAGGGTCGACGAGCAGTACTTC. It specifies CASSQDPWWDRVDEQYF.

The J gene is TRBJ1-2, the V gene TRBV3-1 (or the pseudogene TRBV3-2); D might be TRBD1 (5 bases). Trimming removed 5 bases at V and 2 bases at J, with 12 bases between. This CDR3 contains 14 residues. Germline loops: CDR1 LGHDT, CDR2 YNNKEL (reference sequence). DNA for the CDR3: TGTGCCAGCAGCTTATTTCCAGGGAACTATGGCTACACCTTC. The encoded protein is CASSLFPGNYGYTF.

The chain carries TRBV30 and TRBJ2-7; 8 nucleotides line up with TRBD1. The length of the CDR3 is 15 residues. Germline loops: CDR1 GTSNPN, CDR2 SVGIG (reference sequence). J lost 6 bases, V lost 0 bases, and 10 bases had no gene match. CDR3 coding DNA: TGTGCCTGGAGTGTACATTGGGACAGGCCGGCCGAGCAGTACTTC. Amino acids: CAWSVHWDRPAEQYF.

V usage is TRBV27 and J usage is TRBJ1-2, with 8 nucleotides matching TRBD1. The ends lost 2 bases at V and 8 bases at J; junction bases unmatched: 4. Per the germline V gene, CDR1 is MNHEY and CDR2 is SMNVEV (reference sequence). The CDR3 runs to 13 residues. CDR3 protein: CASSLLQGGGYTF. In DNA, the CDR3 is TGTGCCAGCAGTTTACTACAGGGGGGAGGCTACACCTTC.

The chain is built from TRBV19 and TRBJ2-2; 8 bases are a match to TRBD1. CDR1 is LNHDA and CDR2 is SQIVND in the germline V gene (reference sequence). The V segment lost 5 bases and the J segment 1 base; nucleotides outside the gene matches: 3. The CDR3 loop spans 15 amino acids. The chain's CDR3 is CASSPGTGNTGELFF. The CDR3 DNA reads TGTGCCAGTAGTCCGGGGACAGGGAACACCGGGGAGCTGTTTTTT.

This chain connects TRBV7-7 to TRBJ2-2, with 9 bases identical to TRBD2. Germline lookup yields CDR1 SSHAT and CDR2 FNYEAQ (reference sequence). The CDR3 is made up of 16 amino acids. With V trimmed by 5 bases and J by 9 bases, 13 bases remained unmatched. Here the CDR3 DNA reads TGTGCCAGCAGCCCGACCGGCGGGGGGGCCAGACGGGAGCTGTTTTTT. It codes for CASSPTGGGARRELFF. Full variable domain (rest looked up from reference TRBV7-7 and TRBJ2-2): GAGVSQSPRYKVTKRGQDVTLRCDPISSHATLYWYQQALGQGPEFLTYFNYEAQPDKSGLPSDRFSAERPEGSISTLTIQRTEQRDSAMYRCASSPTGGGARRELFFGEGSRLTVL.

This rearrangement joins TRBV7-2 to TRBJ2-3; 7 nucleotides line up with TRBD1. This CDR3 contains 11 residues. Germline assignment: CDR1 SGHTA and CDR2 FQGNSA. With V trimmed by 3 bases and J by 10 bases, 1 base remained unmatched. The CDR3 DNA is TGTGCCAGCAGCTTGACAGGGCCGCAGTATTTT. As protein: CASSLTGPQYF.

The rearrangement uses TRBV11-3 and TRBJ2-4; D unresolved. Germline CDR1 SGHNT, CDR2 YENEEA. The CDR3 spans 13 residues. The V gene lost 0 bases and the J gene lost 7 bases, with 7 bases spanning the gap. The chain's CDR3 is CASSLDPTNIQYF. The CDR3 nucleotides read TGTGCCAGCAGCTTAGATCCGACGAACATTCAGTACTTC.

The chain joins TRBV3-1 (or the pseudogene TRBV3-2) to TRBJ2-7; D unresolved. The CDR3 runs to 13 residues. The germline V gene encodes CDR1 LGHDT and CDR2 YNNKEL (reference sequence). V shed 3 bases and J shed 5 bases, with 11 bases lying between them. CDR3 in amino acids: CASSQEGAHEQYF. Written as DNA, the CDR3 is TGTGCCAGCAGCCAGGAAGGAGCTCACGAGCAGTACTTC.

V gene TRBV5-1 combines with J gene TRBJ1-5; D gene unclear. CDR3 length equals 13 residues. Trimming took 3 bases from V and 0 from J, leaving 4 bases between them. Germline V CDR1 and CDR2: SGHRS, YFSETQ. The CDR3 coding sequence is TGCGCCAGCAGCTCTACTAGCAATCAGCCCCAGCATTTT. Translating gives CASSSTSNQPQHF.